This TCR beta chain derives from a study of CXCR3-negative and CXCR3-positive naive CD8 T cells. On the study more broadly: Cumulative TRB read yield was 130 million to 150 million, averaging about 1.5 +/- 0.3 million per library.

Overall study findings and caveats: Naive CXCR3-positive cells had TRB CDR3s more hydrophobic than those of CXCR3-negative naive cells. Whereas both naive subsets had comparably high diversity, memory CD8+ cells had much lower diversity.

This CDR3 is built from 14 residues. The V gene's germline CDR1 is MDHEN and CDR2 SYDVKM. To note about this clonotype: Antigen specificity is unknown.

The naive CD8+ gate required CD45RO-CCR7+CD27+CD95- phenotype. TRB cDNA libraries were made by UMI-labeled 5' RACE. TCRdb reanalyzed the 5' RACE reads, giving one entry per CDR3 protein sequence and no DNA. The data include over 100,000 distinct CDR3 sequences; the top ten clones carry 0.36%. This clonotype was sampled from a human donor in good health. Some clones in this sample may be carry-over from other donors' samples. Sequenced input: naive CXCR3+ CD8+ T cells from blood. Described subset: CD45RO-CCR7+CD27+CD95- naive CD8+ T cells expressing CXCR3 (TNR3+). V gene TRBV28 combines with J gene TRBJ2-1; TCRdb selects TRBD1, and the lack of DNA leaves this call unchecked. CDR3 sequence: CASTGTGVYNEQFF.